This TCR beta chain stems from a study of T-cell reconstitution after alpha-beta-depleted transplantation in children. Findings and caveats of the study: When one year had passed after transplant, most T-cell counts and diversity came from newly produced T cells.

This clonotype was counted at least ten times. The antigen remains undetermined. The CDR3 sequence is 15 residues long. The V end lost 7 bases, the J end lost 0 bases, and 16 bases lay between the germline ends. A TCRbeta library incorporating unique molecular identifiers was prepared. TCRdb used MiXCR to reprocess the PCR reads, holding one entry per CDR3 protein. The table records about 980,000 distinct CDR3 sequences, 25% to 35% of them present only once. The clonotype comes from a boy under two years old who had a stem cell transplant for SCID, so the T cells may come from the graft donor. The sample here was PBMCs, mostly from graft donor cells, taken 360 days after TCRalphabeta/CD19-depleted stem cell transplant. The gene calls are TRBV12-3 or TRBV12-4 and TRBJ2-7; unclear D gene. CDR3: CASTGSGALSYEQYF. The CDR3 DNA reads TGTGCCAGCACTGGGTCAGGAGCCCTCTCCTACGAGCAGTACTTC.